This T cell receptor (beta chain) was identified in a study of cytomegalovirus exposure and HLA in healthy donors. Study information: A later analysis reported the approximately 120 validation repertoires used the same platform as the 666 first-cohort repertoires.

This CDR3 contains 15 residues. The V segment lost 3 bases and the J segment 2 bases; nucleotides outside the gene matches: 1. Germline V gene sequence: CDR1 SEHNR, CDR2 FQNEAQ (reference sequence). In the case of this clone: No antigen is known for it.

Study results and caveats: The study labeled 164 TCR beta chains cytomegalovirus-associated. Whilst most TCR sequences proved rare, a subset of public TCRs occurred across many donors.

Assay: immunoSEQ multiplex PCR; the TCRdb copy retains only in-frame clones and omits some. The table records 260,000 or so clones, roughly 88% of them present only once. Donors were drawn from the 120-subject validation cohort, separate from the approximately 680-subject first cohort. The J gene is TRBJ2-3, the V gene TRBV7-9; 11 bases map to TRBD2. The sequencing input was PBMCs. The clonotype was recovered from a woman in her twenties or thirties in good health and CMV-seronegative. The CDR3 sequence is CASSLGLAATDTQYF. The CDR3 DNA follows: TGTGCCAGCAGCTTGGGACTAGCGGCCACAGATACGCAGTATTTT. The full variable domain, in which reference TRBV7-9 and TRBJ2-3 provide the parts outside the CDR3, is DTGVSQNPRHKITKRGQNVTFRCDPISEHNRLYWYRQTLGQGPEFLTYFQNEAQLEKSRLLSDRFSAERPKGSFSTLEIQRTEQGDSAMYLCASSLGLAATDTQYFGPGTRLTVL.